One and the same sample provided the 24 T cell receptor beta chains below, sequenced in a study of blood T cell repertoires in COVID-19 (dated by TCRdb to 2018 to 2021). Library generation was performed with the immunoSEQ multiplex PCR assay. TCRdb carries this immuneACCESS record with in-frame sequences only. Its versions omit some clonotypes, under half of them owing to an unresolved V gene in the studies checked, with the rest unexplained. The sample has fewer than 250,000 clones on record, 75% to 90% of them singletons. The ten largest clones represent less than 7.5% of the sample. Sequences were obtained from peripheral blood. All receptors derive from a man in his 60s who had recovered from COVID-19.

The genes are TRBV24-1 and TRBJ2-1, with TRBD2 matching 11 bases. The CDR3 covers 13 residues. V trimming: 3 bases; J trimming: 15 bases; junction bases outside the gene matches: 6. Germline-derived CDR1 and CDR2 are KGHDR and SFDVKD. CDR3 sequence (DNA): TGTGCCACCAGTGATCCCACTAGCGGGAGTCCGTTCTTC. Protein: CATSDPTSGSPFF.

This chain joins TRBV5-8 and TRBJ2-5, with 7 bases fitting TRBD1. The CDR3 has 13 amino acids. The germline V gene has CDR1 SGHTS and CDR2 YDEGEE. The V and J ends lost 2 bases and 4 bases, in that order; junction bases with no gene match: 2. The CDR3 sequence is CASSFDRVETQYF. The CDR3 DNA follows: TGTGCCAGCAGCTTCGACAGGGTAGAGACCCAGTACTTC.

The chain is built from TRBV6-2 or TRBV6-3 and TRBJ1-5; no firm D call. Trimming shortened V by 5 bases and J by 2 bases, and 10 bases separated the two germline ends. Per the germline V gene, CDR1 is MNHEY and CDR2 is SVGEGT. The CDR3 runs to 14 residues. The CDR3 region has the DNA TGTGCCAGCAGTCGGACTGGCGGCAATCAGCCCCAGCATTTT. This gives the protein CASSRTGGNQPQHF.

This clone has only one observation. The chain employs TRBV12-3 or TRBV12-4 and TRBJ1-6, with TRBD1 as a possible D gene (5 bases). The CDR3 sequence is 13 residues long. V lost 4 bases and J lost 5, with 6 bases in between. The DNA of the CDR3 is TGTGCCAGCAGTTCCAGGGATAATTCACCCCTCCACTTT. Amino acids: CASSSRDNSPLHF.

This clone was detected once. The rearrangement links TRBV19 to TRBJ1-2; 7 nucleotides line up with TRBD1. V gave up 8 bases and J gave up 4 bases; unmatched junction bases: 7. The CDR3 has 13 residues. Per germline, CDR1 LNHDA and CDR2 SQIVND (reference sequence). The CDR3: CASGSTGVYGYTF. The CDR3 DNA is TGTGCCAGTGGAAGCACAGGGGTCTATGGCTACACCTTC.

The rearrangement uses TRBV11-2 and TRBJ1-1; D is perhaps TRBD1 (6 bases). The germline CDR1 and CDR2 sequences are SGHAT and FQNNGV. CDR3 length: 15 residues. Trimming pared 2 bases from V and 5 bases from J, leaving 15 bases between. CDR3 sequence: CASSLRGGLRTEAFF. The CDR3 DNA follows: TGTGCCAGCAGCTTAAGGGGGGGGTTGAGGACTGAAGCTTTCTTT.

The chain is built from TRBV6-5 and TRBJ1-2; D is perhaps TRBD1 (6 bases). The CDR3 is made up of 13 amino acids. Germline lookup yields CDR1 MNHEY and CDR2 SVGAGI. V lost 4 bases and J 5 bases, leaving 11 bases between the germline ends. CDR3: CASSLGHGYGYTF. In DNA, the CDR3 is TGTGCCAGCAGTTTGGGACACGGATATGGCTACACCTTC.

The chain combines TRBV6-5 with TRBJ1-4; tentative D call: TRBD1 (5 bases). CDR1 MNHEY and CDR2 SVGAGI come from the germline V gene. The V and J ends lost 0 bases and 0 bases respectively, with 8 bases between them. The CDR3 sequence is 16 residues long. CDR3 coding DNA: TGTGCCAGCAGTTACTCTACAGGACCAACTAATGAAAAACTGTTTTTT. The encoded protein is CASSYSTGPTNEKLFF.

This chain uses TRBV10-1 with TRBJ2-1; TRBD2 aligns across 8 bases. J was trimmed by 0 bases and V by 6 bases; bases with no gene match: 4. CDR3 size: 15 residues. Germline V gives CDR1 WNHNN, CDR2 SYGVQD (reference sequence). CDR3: CASRVAGSSYNEQFF. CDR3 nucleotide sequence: TGCGCCAGCAGAGTAGCGGGAAGCTCCTACAATGAGCAGTTCTTC.

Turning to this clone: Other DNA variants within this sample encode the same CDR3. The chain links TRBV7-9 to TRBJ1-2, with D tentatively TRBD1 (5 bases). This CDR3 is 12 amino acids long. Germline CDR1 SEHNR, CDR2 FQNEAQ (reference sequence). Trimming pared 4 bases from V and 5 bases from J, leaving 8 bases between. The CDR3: CASSSSGYGYTF. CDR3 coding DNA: TGTGCCAGCAGCTCTTCAGGGTATGGCTACACCTTC.

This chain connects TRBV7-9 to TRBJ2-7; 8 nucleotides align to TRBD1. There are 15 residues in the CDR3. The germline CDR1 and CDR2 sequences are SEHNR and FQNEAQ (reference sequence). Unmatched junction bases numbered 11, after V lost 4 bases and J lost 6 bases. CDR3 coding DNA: TGTGCCAGCAGCTCAGACAGGGGAACTTCCCTCGAGCAGTACTTC. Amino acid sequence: CASSSDRGTSLEQYF.

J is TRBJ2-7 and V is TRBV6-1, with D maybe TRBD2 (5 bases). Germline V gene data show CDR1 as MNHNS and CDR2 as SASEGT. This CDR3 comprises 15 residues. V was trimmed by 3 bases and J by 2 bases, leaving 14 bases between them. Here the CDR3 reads CASSEILGFTYEQYF. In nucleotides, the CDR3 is TGTGCCAGCAGTGAGATACTAGGGTTCACCTACGAGCAGTACTTC.

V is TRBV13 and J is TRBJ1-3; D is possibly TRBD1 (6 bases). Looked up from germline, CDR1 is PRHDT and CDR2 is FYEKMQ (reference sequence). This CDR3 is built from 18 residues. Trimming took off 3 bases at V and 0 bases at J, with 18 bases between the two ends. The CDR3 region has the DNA TGTGCCAGCAGCTTCCAGGGGTCCCCATTGAGCTCTGGAAACACCATATATTTT. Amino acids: CASSFQGSPLSSGNTIYF.

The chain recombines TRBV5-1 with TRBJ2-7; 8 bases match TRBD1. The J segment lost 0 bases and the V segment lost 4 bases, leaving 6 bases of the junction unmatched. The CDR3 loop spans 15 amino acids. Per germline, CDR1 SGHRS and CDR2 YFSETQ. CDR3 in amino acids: CASSIAGGSSYEQYF. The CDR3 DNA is TGCGCCAGCAGCATTGCAGGGGGCAGCTCCTACGAGCAGTACTTC.

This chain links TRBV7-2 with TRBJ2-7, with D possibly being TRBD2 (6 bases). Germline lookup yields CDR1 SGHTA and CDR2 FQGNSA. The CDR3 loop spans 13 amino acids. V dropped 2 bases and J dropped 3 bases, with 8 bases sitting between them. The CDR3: CASSLRGSYEQYF. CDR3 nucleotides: TGTGCCAGCAGCTTACGGGGGAGCTACGAGCAGTACTTC.

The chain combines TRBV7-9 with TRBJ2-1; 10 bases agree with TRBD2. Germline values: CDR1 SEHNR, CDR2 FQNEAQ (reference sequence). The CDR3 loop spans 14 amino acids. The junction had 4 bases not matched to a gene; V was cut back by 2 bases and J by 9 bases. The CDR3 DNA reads TGTGCCAGCAGCTTAACTAGCGGGATAACTGAGCAGTTCTTC. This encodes CASSLTSGITEQFF.

The CDR3 DNA reads TGTGCCAGCCATCCAGGGGGAGCCTACGAGCAGTACTTC. It encodes CASHPGGAYEQYF. The chain recombines TRBV6-5 with TRBJ2-7, with 7 bases matching TRBD1. The germline V gene encodes CDR1 MNHEY and CDR2 SVGAGI. The CDR3 consists of 13 residues. Losses at the gene ends were 8 bases for V and 2 bases for J; bases not matched to a gene: 6.

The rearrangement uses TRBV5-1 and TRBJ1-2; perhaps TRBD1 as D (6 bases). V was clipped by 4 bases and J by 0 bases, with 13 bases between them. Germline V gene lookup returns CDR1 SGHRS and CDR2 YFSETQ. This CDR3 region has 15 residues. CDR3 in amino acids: CASSPGTTSNYGYTF. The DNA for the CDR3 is TGCGCCAGCAGCCCCGGGACAACTTCTAACTATGGCTACACCTTC.

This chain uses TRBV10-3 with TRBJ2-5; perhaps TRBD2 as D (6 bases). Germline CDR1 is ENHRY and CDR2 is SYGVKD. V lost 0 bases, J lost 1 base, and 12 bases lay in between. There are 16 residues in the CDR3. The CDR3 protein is CAISESRVGGQETQYF. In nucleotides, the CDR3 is TGTGCCATCAGTGAGTCGAGGGTGGGGGGCCAAGAGACCCAGTACTTC.

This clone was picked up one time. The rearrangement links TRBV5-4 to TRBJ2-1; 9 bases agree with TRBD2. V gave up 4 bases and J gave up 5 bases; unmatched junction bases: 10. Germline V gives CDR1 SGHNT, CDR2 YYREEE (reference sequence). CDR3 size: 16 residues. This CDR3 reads CASSRPGTSPHNEQFF. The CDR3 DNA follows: TGTGCCAGCAGCCGACCCGGGACTAGCCCGCACAATGAGCAGTTCTTC.

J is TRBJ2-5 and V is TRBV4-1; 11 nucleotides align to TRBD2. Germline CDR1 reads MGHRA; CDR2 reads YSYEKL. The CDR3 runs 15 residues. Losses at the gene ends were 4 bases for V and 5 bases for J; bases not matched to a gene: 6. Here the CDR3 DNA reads TGCGCCAGCAGCCTTACTAGCGGGGGAGGTGAGACCCAGTACTTC. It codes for CASSLTSGGGETQYF.

In DNA, the CDR3 is TGTGCCAGCGGACAGGTGAACGGTGAAGCTTTCTTT. Translation: CASGQVNGEAFF. This chain uses TRBV3-1 (or the pseudogene TRBV3-2) with TRBJ1-1; 7 bases align to TRBD1. Per germline, CDR1 LGHDT and CDR2 YNNKEL (reference sequence). Losses at the gene ends were 8 bases for V and 7 bases for J; bases not matched to a gene: 7. The CDR3 is made up of 12 amino acids.

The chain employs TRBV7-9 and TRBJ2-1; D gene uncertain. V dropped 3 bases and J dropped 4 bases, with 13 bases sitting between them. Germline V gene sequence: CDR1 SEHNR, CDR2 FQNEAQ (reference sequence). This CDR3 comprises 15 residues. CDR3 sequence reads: CASSFRLRIYNEQFF. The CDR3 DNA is TGTGCCAGCAGCTTCAGACTCCGAATTTACAATGAGCAGTTCTTC. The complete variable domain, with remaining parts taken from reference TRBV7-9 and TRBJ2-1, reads DTGVSQNPRHKITKRGQNVTFRCDPISEHNRLYWYRQTLGQGPEFLTYFQNEAQLEKSRLLSDRFSAERPKGSFSTLEIQRTEQGDSAMYLCASSFRLRIYNEQFFGPGTRLTVL.

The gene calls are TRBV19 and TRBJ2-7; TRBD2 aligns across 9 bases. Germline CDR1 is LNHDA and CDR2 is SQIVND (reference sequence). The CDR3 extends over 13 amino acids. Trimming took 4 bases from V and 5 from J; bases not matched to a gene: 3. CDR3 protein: CASSNAGGNEQYF. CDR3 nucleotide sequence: TGTGCCAGTAGTAACGCGGGAGGGAACGAGCAGTACTTC.